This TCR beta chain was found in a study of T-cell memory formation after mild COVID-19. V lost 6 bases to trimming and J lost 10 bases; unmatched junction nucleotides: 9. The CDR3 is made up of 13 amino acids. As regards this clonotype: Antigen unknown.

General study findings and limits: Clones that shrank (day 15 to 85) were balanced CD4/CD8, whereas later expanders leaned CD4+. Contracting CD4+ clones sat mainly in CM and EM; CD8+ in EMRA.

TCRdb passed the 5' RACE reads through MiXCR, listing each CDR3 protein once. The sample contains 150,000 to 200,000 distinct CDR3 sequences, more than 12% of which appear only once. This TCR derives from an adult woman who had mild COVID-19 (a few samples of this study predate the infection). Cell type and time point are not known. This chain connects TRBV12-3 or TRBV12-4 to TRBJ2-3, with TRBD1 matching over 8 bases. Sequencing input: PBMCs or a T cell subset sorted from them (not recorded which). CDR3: CASSPLRDRPQYF. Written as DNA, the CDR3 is TGTGCCAGCAGCCCTCTCCGGGACAGGCCGCAGTATTTT.